What follows are 29 T cell receptor beta chains derived from one specimen sequenced in a study of tumor T cells in aggressive B-cell lymphoma. Here immunoSEQ multiplex PCR was the method, and the copy in TCRdb shows in-frame clones only, minus some. The table shows about 5,600 clones, with 82% occurring only once. Specimen: tumor tissue. Receptor source: an adult with diffuse large B cell lymphoma.

The chain employs TRBV10-1 and TRBJ2-3, with 7 bases lining up with TRBD2. J lost 1 base, V lost 4 bases, and 2 bases had no gene match. Germline V gene data show CDR1 as WNHNN and CDR2 as SYGVQD (reference sequence). The CDR3 extends over 14 amino acids. The CDR3 loop is CASSGLAGTDTQYF. In DNA form, the CDR3 reads TGCGCCAGCAGTGGGCTAGCGGGCACAGATACGCAGTATTTT.

The CDR3 is CASSNRGTGELFF. The CDR3 DNA reads TGTGCCAGCAGCAATAGGGGCACCGGGGAGCTGTTTTTT. The chain has TRBV2 and TRBJ2-2; tentatively, D is TRBD1 (5 bases). There are 13 residues in the CDR3. The V gene lost 6 bases and the J gene lost 4 bases, with 9 bases spanning the gap. Looked up from germline, CDR1 is SNHLY and CDR2 is FYNNEI. Together with reference TRBV2 and TRBJ2-2, the CDR3 gives the full variable domain: EPEVTQTPSHQVTQMGQEVILRCVPISNHLYFYWYRQILGQKVEFLVSFYNNEISEKSEIFDDQFSVERPDGSNFTLKIRSTKLEDSAMYFCASSNRGTGELFFGEGSRLTVL.

The genes are TRBV6-1 and TRBJ2-7; possibly TRBD1 for D (7 bases). V lost 6 bases, J lost 1 base, and 13 bases lay in between. The CDR3 consists of 14 residues. Germline V gene lookup returns CDR1 MNHNS and CDR2 SASEGT. Here the CDR3 DNA reads TGTGCCAGCAGGGAGGGGGCGGTATCCTACGAGCAGTACTTC. It is translated as CASREGAVSYEQYF.

The chain has TRBV11-3 and TRBJ2-1; D call uncertain. Germline assignment: CDR1 SGHNT and CDR2 YENEEA. V was cut by 2 bases and J by 2 bases, with 13 bases left in between. The CDR3 runs to 16 residues. The CDR3 region is CASSLKLPRPYNEQFF. Here the CDR3 DNA reads TGTGCCAGCAGCTTAAAGCTACCTCGCCCCTACAATGAGCAGTTCTTC.

This clone was found once. The genes are TRBV5-4 and TRBJ2-5; the D is unclear. Trimming took 4 bases from V and 3 from J, leaving 10 bases between them. This CDR3 comprises 13 residues. Per the germline V gene, CDR1 is SGHNT and CDR2 is YYREEE (reference sequence). The CDR3 here is CASSVPQEETQYF. In DNA, the CDR3 is TGTGCCAGCAGCGTCCCCCAGGAAGAGACCCAGTACTTC.

Remarks on this clone: The junction and the germline gene differ at one end; a read error may be behind it. This sample includes further DNA sequences coding for the same CDR3. CDR3 in DNA: TGTGCCAGCAGCTTGGACTTCTACGAGCAATACTTC. Translating it yields CASSLDFYEQYF. The rearrangement uses TRBV5-4 and TRBJ2-7, with unresolved D. The CDR3 consists of 12 residues. Per germline, CDR1 SGHNT and CDR2 YYREEE (reference sequence).

The count of this clone is one. The genes are TRBV29-1 and TRBJ2-1; TRBD2 matches 7 bases. The CDR3 loop spans 14 amino acids. Unmatched junction bases numbered 5, after V lost 4 bases and J lost 2 bases. Germline V lookup: CDR1 SQVTM, CDR2 ANQGSEA. The CDR3 sequence: CSVVSSGTYNEQFF. The CDR3 nucleotides read TGCAGCGTTGTTTCTAGCGGAACCTACAATGAGCAGTTCTTC.

This clone was observed a single time. J is TRBJ2-7 and V is TRBV28, with TRBD1 matching 9 bases. Germline V lookup: CDR1 MDHEN, CDR2 SYDVKM. The CDR3 covers 14 residues. V lost 2 bases to trimming and J lost 8 bases; unmatched junction nucleotides: 7. The CDR3 is CASSLTGTGWKQYF. For the CDR3, the DNA is TGTGCCAGCAGTTTAACCGGGACAGGGTGGAAGCAGTACTTC.

The CDR3 reads CASSVGGGTGELFF. In DNA, the CDR3 is TGCGCCAGCAGTGTTGGGGGCGGCACCGGGGAGCTGTTTTTT. The genes are TRBV10-2 and TRBJ2-2; TRBD1 might be the D (6 bases). The ends were cut back, 4 bases at V and 4 bases at J, with 10 bases in the middle. This CDR3 spans 14 amino acids. In germline, CDR1 is WSHSY, CDR2 SAAADI.

The rearrangement uses TRBV5-6 and TRBJ2-3, with D possibly being TRBD2 (5 bases). The CDR3 covers 15 residues. V was trimmed by 1 base and J by 1 base, leaving 10 bases between them. CDR1 and CDR2 from the germline V gene are SGHDT and YYEEEE. The CDR3 nucleotides read TGTGCCAGCAGCTTGTTCGGGGATCGCACAGATACGCAGTATTTT. Amino acid sequence: CASSLFGDRTDTQYF.

The chain links TRBV11-2 to TRBJ2-7, with D perhaps matching TRBD2 (6 bases). The germline V gene encodes CDR1 SGHAT and CDR2 FQNNGV. This CDR3 is 13 amino acids long. The V gene lost 3 bases and the J gene lost 5 bases, with 11 bases spanning the gap. The CDR3 sequence is CASSLARGDEQYF. The DNA of the CDR3 is TGTGCCAGCAGCTTGGCGCGGGGAGACGAGCAGTACTTC.

This rearrangement joins TRBV7-3 to TRBJ2-1, with 11 positions matching TRBD2. The J segment lost 9 bases and the V segment lost 4 bases, leaving 5 bases of the junction unmatched. The CDR3 sequence is 14 residues long. Germline lookup yields CDR1 SGHTA and CDR2 FQGTGA. The CDR3: CASSSTSGITEQFF. The CDR3 DNA follows: TGTGCCAGCAGCTCGACTAGCGGGATTACTGAGCAGTTCTTC.

V usage is TRBV19 and J usage is TRBJ2-3; 13 bases fit TRBD2. V trimming: 9 bases; J trimming: 4 bases; junction bases outside the gene matches: 10. The CDR3 runs 16 residues. Germline-derived CDR1 and CDR2 are LNHDA and SQIVND (reference sequence). CDR3 DNA sequence: TGTGCCAGCTACTACTTACTAGCGGGAGGGCCAGATACGCAGTATTTT. Protein product: CASYYLLAGGPDTQYF.

In nucleotides, the CDR3 is TGTGCCAGCAGCGGTTTGGCGGGAGGTTATGAGCAGTTCTTC. This translates into CASSGLAGGYEQFF. This rearrangement joins TRBV9 to TRBJ2-1; 8 bases map to TRBD2. Trimming removed 3 bases from V and 8 bases from J; junction bases left unmatched: 7. Germline-derived CDR1 and CDR2 are SGDLS and YYNGEE. CDR3 length: 14 amino acids.

This chain joins TRBV2 and TRBJ1-1, with D possibly TRBD1 on 5 matching bases. The germline gives CDR1 SNHLY, CDR2 FYNNEI. V lost 6 bases and J 5 bases, leaving 16 bases between the germline ends. The CDR3 contains 14 residues. CDR3 nucleotide sequence: TGTGCCAGCAGGGGTGGGGGGTTGGGAACTGAAGCTTTCTTT. Its translation: CASRGGGLGTEAFF.

The chain joins TRBV15 to TRBJ2-3, with D possibly TRBD1 on 6 matching bases. This CDR3 contains 15 residues. CDR1 is LNHNV and CDR2 is YYDKDF in the germline V gene (reference sequence). V lost 2 bases and J 3 bases, leaving 12 bases between the germline ends. CDR3 residues: CATSRFGQWTDTQYF. CDR3 nucleotides: TGTGCCACCAGCAGATTCGGACAGTGGACAGATACGCAGTATTTT.

V usage is TRBV5-4 and J usage is TRBJ2-1, with D perhaps TRBD1 (5 bases). Germline assignment: CDR1 SGHNT and CDR2 YYREEE (reference sequence). The CDR3 loop spans 13 amino acids. Trimming stripped 4 bases from V and 3 bases from J, with 8 bases between. The CDR3 nucleotides read TGTGCCAGCAGCGTGACAGTCTACAATGAGCAGTTCTTC. Amino acids: CASSVTVYNEQFF. Using reference TRBV5-4 and TRBJ2-1 for the parts outside the CDR3, the full variable domain is ETGVTQSPTHLIKTRGQQVTLRCSSQSGHNTVSWYQQALGQGPQFIFQYYREEENGRGNFPPRFSGLQFPNYSSELNVNALELDDSALYLCASSVTVYNEQFFGPGTRLTVL.

This chain links TRBV7-3 with TRBJ2-3; 8 bases line up with TRBD2. This CDR3 has 15 residues. Trimming at V came to 6 bases and at J to 4 bases, leaving 9 bases not matched to a gene. The germline V gene encodes CDR1 SGHTA and CDR2 FQGTGA. The CDR3 spells CASSEREMGADTQYF. The CDR3 DNA reads TGTGCCAGCAGTGAGCGGGAGATGGGCGCAGATACGCAGTATTTT.

This clone was counted between two and nine times. The chain couples TRBV2 to TRBJ2-3, with D possibly TRBD1 on 6 matching bases. CDR3 length: 16 residues. Germline CDR1 reads SNHLY; CDR2 reads FYNNEI. The ends were cut back, 4 bases at V and 3 bases at J, with 17 bases in the middle. This CDR3 reads CASSAQGGRRTDTQYF. The DNA for the CDR3 is TGTGCCAGCAGTGCCCAAGGGGGAAGAAGGACAGATACGCAGTATTTT.

The V and J genes are TRBV6-6 and TRBJ2-7, with D perhaps matching TRBD2 (5 bases). Per the germline V gene, CDR1 is MNHNY and CDR2 is SVGAGI (reference sequence). This CDR3 has 13 amino acids. Deletions cut 8 bases from V and 0 bases from J, with 11 bases between. CDR3 in DNA: TGTGCCAGCTTGTTAGGGAGCTCCTACGAGCAGTACTTC. This sequence encodes CASLLGSSYEQYF.

With regard to this clone: At one end, the junction sequence differs from germline, possibly due to a read error. V usage is TRBV7-7 and J usage is TRBJ2-1, with 7 bases aligning to TRBD2. The CDR3 consists of 14 residues. Germline values: CDR1 SSHAT, CDR2 FNYEAQ (reference sequence). CDR3 DNA: TGTGCTAGCAGCTCTAGCGGCCCATACAATGAGCAGTTCTTC. Its translation: CASSSSGPYNEQFF.

The chain uses TRBV5-4 and TRBJ2-2; TRBD1 matches 7 bases. The CDR3 extends over 14 amino acids. The J segment lost 7 bases and the V segment lost 5 bases, leaving 8 bases of the junction unmatched. Per the germline V gene, CDR1 is SGHNT and CDR2 is YYREEE (reference sequence). CDR3 residues: CASRRQGIFGELFF. DNA of the CDR3: TGTGCCAGCAGACGACAGGGAATCTTCGGGGAGCTGTTTTTT.

The chain uses TRBV4-1 and TRBJ2-7; 8 bases match TRBD1. This CDR3 is built from 15 residues. Germline V gene lookup returns CDR1 MGHRA and CDR2 YSYEKL. V was pared by 4 bases and J by 1 base, with 6 bases of the junction left unmatched. CDR3 sequence: CASSPDREGSYEQYF. Written as DNA, the CDR3 is TGCGCCAGCAGCCCGGACAGGGAAGGATCCTACGAGCAGTACTTC.

The CDR3 sequence: CASSYQAGGLYEQYF. CDR3 nucleotide sequence: TGTGCCAGCAGTTACCAGGCAGGGGGTCTCTACGAGCAGTACTTC. V gene TRBV6-5 combines with J gene TRBJ2-7, with 7 positions matching TRBD1. Germline CDR1 MNHEY, CDR2 SVGAGI. The V gene end was trimmed by 2 bases and the J gene end by 3 bases; junction bases not matched to a gene: 7. CDR3 length: 15 amino acids.

CDR3 sequence: CAAPGEGDNSPLHF. DNA for the CDR3: TGTGCCGCGCCGGGGGAAGGGGATAATTCACCCCTCCACTTT. The V gene is TRBV6-1, the J gene TRBJ1-6, with D perhaps TRBD1 (5 bases). Looked up from germline, CDR1 is MNHNS and CDR2 is SASEGT. Trimming stripped 11 bases from V and 5 bases from J, with 16 bases between. The CDR3 spans 14 residues.

The chain uses TRBV7-9 and TRBJ2-7; TRBD1 matches 7 bases. The CDR3 covers 12 residues. V lost 5 bases, J lost 3 bases, and 1 base stayed unmatched. Germline lookup yields CDR1 SEHNR and CDR2 FQNEAQ (reference sequence). The CDR3 sequence: CASSHRGYEQYF. Here the CDR3 DNA reads TGTGCCAGCAGCCACAGGGGCTACGAGCAGTACTTC.

This clone appeared a few times. J is TRBJ2-7 and V is TRBV28; no reliable D call. Germline lookup yields CDR1 MDHEN and CDR2 SYDVKM. Trimming shortened V by 11 bases and J by 5 bases, and 10 bases separated the two germline ends. The CDR3 has 10 amino acids. The CDR3 coding sequence is TGTGCCTGCGGTGCCAACGAGCAGTACTTC. Translated: CACGANEQYF.

The rearrangement links TRBV28 to TRBJ2-7; TRBD2 matches 9 bases. V shed 7 bases, J shed 2 bases, and the junction held 12 bases outside the gene matches. The CDR3 totals 16 residues. Germline lookup yields CDR1 MDHEN and CDR2 SYDVKM. CDR3 nucleotides: TGTGCCAGCACCCAAGGGGGGACTAGCAGTACCTACGAGCAGTACTTC. Its protein product is CASTQGGTSSTYEQYF. The full variable domain, with the rest looked up from reference TRBV28 and TRBJ2-7, is DVKVTQSSRYLVKRTGEKVFLECVQDMDHENMFWYRQDPGLGLRLIYFSYDVKMKEKGDIPEGYSVSREKKERFSLILESASTNQTSMYLCASTQGGTSSTYEQYFGPGTRLTVT.

The V call is TRBV28, the J call TRBJ2-1; tentatively, D is TRBD2 (5 bases). Germline values: CDR1 MDHEN, CDR2 SYDVKM. The CDR3 covers 13 residues. V gave up 2 bases and J gave up 8 bases, with 10 bases separating them. This CDR3 reads CASSLIGVDEQFF. The CDR3, as DNA: TGTGCCAGCAGTTTAATCGGGGTCGATGAGCAGTTCTTC.